This is a list of T cell receptor beta chains from one sample in a study of CXCR3-negative and CXCR3-positive naive CD8 T cells. Using the 5' RACE reads, TCRdb records one entry per CDR3 protein without DNA. This listing includes some 120,000 distinct CDR3 sequences. The sample consisted of naive CXCR3+ CD8+ T cells from blood. The source is a human donor in good health. Some clones in this sample may be carry-over from other donors' samples. Both conserved end residues are part of each CDR3.

V gene: TRBV6-2/TRBV6-3; J gene: TRBJ2-7; CDR3 protein: CASSYSGDSYEQYF
V gene: TRBV13; J gene: TRBJ2-7; CDR3 protein: CASSHGTTHEQYF
V gene: TRBV7-3; J gene: TRBJ1-2; CDR3 protein: CASSPRAPTGLYGYTF
V gene: TRBV28; J gene: TRBJ2-7; CDR3 protein: CASSQTPRDEEQYF
V gene: TRBV12-3/TRBV12-4; J gene: TRBJ2-7; CDR3 protein: CASSLYRDSYEQYF
V gene: TRBV12-3/TRBV12-4; J gene: TRBJ2-3; CDR3 protein: CASSFRASTDTQYF
V gene: TRBV7-6; J gene: TRBJ2-1; CDR3 protein: CASNAGTNDEQFF
V gene: TRBV20-1; J gene: TRBJ2-3; CDR3 protein: CSAYGGTSGSIDTQYF
V gene: TRBV12-3/TRBV12-4; J gene: TRBJ1-6; CDR3 protein: CASSLLAGLDSPLHF
V gene: TRBV5-1; J gene: TRBJ2-1; CDR3 protein: CASSLTGTTLEQFF
V gene: TRBV2; J gene: TRBJ2-1; CDR3 protein: CASSDLQVWSYNEQFF
V gene: TRBV29-1; J gene: TRBJ2-2; CDR3 protein: CSVDGRENTGELFF
V gene: TRBV12-3/TRBV12-4; J gene: TRBJ1-1; CDR3 protein: CASSLFFGGMNTEAFF
V gene: TRBV5-5; J gene: TRBJ2-7; CDR3 protein: CASSLEWTGYEQYF
V gene: TRBV21-1; J gene: TRBJ1-6; CDR3 protein: CASSNGSSLNSPLHF
V gene: TRBV7-6; J gene: TRBJ1-5; CDR3 protein: CASSLGLAGDQPQHF
V gene: TRBV7-9; J gene: TRBJ2-1; CDR3 protein: CASSGDRGFGHEQFF
V gene: TRBV7-3; J gene: TRBJ2-4; CDR3 protein: CASSLGTGRQLAKNIQYF
V gene: TRBV5-1; J gene: TRBJ2-5; CDR3 protein: CASSLTGLAGAQETQYF
V gene: TRBV12-3/TRBV12-4; J gene: TRBJ2-3; CDR3 protein: CASSLVSQGPNTDTQYF
V gene: TRBV12-3/TRBV12-4; J gene: TRBJ1-2; CDR3 protein: CASSLRTTYGYTF
V gene: TRBV7-9; J gene: TRBJ2-3; CDR3 protein: CASSLASTTDTQYF
V gene: TRBV9; J gene: TRBJ2-1; CDR3 protein: CASSVGTSGTTRQFF
V gene: TRBV4-3; J gene: TRBJ2-7; CDR3 protein: CASSQDIAGAYEQYF
V gene: TRBV7-6; J gene: TRBJ2-5; CDR3 protein: CASSPRVLLGSGEETQYF
V gene: TRBV5-5; J gene: TRBJ2-1; CDR3 protein: CASSWTGNEQFF
V gene: TRBV27; J gene: TRBJ2-7; CDR3 protein: CASSLTGNYEQYF
V gene: TRBV9; J gene: TRBJ2-2; CDR3 protein: CASSVDPPEGTGELFF
V gene: TRBV12-3/TRBV12-4; J gene: TRBJ2-7; CDR3 protein: CASSPPTASYEQYF
V gene: TRBV4-3; J gene: TRBJ2-3; CDR3 protein: CASSQDLSGGAISTDTQYF
V gene: TRBV30; J gene: TRBJ2-7; CDR3 protein: CAWSSLQGAYEQYF
V gene: TRBV3-1; J gene: TRBJ2-5; CDR3 protein: CASSQDGGWDRETQYF
V gene: TRBV5-6; J gene: TRBJ1-6; CDR3 protein: CASSLVSSSYNSPLHF
V gene: TRBV20-1; J gene: TRBJ2-7; CDR3 protein: CSAGVLTIIYEQYF
V gene: TRBV27; J gene: TRBJ2-2; CDR3 protein: CASSLIGRGGGGNTGELFF
V gene: TRBV20-1; J gene: TRBJ2-1; CDR3 protein: CSASYSGRGHRPYNEQFF
V gene: TRBV6-5; J gene: TRBJ2-7; CDR3 protein: CASSPGPSSYEQYF
V gene: TRBV4-2; J gene: TRBJ2-1; CDR3 protein: CASSQGGGNEQFF
V gene: TRBV29-1; J gene: TRBJ2-7; CDR3 protein: CSVVQGYEQYF
V gene: TRBV7-9; J gene: TRBJ2-2; CDR3 protein: CASSYFGELFF
V gene: TRBV20-1; J gene: TRBJ1-1; CDR3 protein: CSATDRGYGTEAFF
V gene: TRBV4-1; J gene: TRBJ2-7; CDR3 protein: CASSQGPGYEQYF
V gene: TRBV28; J gene: TRBJ2-1; CDR3 protein: CASIHGGGTYGQFF
V gene: TRBV28; J gene: TRBJ2-2; CDR3 protein: CASSFGAGELFF
V gene: TRBV10-3; J gene: TRBJ2-3; CDR3 protein: CAIRTGTSDRTDTQYF
V gene: TRBV15; J gene: TRBJ2-5; CDR3 protein: CATSRDFETQYF
V gene: TRBV7-9; J gene: TRBJ2-1; CDR3 protein: CASSLRGAAHGESYNEQFF
V gene: TRBV28; J gene: TRBJ2-7; CDR3 protein: CASSFLGGMVYEQYF
V gene: TRBV29-1; J gene: TRBJ2-7; CDR3 protein: CSVEDTTGFNEQYF
V gene: TRBV28; J gene: TRBJ2-7; CDR3 protein: CASSSADSYEQYF
V gene: TRBV12-3/TRBV12-4; J gene: TRBJ2-5; CDR3 protein: CASSLTQETQYF
V gene: TRBV6-6; J gene: TRBJ2-5; CDR3 protein: CASTPSLGPQETQYF